This TCR beta chain comes out of a study of patients and donors after allogeneic stem cell transplantation. CDR1 and CDR2 (germline): KGHDR, SFDVKD. This CDR3 has 12 amino acids. V shed 4 bases and J shed 7 bases, with 10 bases lying between them. TCRdb re-called the RT-PCR reads through MiXCR, storing one row per CDR3 protein. The data hold around 2,700 distinct CDR3 sequences, with roughly 15% observed a single time. Material: blood, either unsorted or a sorted T cell fraction (not recorded which). The sequence was collected from a human donor who was either an allogeneic HSCT recipient or a stem cell or donor lymphocyte infusion donor (not recorded which). It is not recorded whose cells these are; they may come from a transplant donor. This chain uses TRBV24-1 with TRBJ2-7; no definite D call. CDR3: CATSERYGEQYF. The CDR3 DNA reads TGTGCCACCAGTGAACGGTACGGTGAGCAGTACTTC.